This TCR beta chain emerged from a study of OX40 agonist ivuxolimab in advanced cancers. Notes on the study in general: At 0.1-3.0 mg/kg, partial responders had clonal expansion among the lowest observed. Clones of CD4+ and CD8+ blood T cells grew by week 6 at doses of 0.1 to 3.0 mg/kg. Relative to CD4+, CD8+ T cells held more expanded clones on average.

Using immunoSEQ multiplex PCR, the repertoire was profiled, and TCRdb retains in-frame clones only, with some absent. The table has tens of thousands of clones, roughly nine tenths seen once; the top ten hold approximately 2.2%. About this clone: Its target is unknown.

Germline V gives CDR1 SGHRS, CDR2 YFSETQ. CDR3 length: 16 amino acids. V gave up 0 bases and J gave up 0 bases, with 13 bases separating them. Sequences were derived from CD4+ or CD8+ T cells sorted from blood, sampled in a trial of the OX40 agonist ivuxolimab. The source of this sequence is an adult with an advanced solid tumor such as melanoma, head and neck, liver or kidney cancer. The chain has TRBV5-1 and TRBJ2-7; D perhaps matches TRBD1 (5 bases). CDR3 sequence reads: CASSLEVGALSYEQYF. Written as DNA, the CDR3 is TGCGCCAGCAGCTTGGAGGTAGGGGCCCTCTCCTACGAGCAGTACTTC.